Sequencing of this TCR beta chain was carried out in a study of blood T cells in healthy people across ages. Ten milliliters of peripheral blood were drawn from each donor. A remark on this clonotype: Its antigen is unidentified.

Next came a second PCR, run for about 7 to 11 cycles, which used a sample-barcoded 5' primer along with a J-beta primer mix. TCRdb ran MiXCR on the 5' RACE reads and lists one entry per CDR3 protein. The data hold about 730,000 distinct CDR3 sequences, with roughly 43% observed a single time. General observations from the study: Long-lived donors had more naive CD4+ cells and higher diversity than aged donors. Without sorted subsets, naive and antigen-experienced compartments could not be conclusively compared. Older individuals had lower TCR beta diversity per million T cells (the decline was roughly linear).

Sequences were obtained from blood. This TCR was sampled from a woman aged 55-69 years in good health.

For the CDR3, the DNA is TGTGCCAGCAGTGTGGGGACAGGTTTAATGAACACTGAAGCTTTCTTT. Its translation: CASSVGTGLMNTEAFF. The rearrangement joins TRBV6-1 to TRBJ1-1; 8 nucleotides line up with TRBD1. Germline assignment: CDR1 MNHNS and CDR2 SASEGT. The V and J ends lost 4 bases and 0 bases, in that order; junction bases with no gene match: 7. This CDR3 contains 16 residues.